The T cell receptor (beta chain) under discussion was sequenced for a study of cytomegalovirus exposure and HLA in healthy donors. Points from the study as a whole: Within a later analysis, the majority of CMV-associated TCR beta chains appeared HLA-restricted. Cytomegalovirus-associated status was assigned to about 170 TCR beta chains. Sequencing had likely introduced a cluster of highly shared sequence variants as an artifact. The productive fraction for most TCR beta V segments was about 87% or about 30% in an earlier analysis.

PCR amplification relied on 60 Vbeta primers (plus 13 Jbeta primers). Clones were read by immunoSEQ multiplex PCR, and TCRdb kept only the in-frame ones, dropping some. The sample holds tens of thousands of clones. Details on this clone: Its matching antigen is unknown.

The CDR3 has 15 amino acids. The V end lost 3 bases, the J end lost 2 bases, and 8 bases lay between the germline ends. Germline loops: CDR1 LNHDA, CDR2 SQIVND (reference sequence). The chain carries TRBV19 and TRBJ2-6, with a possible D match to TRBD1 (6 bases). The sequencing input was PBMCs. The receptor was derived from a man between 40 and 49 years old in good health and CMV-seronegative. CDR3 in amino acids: CASSISGAGANVLTF. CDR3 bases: TGTGCCAGTAGTATTTCAGGGGCTGGGGCCAACGTCCTGACTTTC.